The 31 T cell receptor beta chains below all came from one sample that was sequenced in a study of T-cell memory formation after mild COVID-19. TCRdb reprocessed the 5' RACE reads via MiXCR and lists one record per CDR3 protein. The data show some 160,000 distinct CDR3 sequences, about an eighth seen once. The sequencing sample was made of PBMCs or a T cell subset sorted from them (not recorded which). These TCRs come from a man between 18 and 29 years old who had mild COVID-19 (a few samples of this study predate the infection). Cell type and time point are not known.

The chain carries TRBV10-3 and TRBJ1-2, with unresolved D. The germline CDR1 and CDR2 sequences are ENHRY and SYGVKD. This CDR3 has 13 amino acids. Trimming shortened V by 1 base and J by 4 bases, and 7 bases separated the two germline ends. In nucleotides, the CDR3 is TGTGCCATCAGTGAGTTAGTATTCTATGGCTACACCTTC. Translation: CAISELVFYGYTF.

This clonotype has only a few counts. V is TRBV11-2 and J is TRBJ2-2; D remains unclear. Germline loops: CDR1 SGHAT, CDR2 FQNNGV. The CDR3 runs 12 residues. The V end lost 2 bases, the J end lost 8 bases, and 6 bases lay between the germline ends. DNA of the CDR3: TGTGCCAGCAGCTTACGCGTAGGGGAGCTGTTTTTT. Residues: CASSLRVGELFF.

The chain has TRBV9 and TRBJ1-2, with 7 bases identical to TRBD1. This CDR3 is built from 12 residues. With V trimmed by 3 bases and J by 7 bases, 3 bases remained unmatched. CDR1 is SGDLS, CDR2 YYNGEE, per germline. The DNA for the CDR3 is TGTGCCAGCAGCGCCAGGGGGGGTGGCTACACCTTC. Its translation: CASSARGGGYTF.

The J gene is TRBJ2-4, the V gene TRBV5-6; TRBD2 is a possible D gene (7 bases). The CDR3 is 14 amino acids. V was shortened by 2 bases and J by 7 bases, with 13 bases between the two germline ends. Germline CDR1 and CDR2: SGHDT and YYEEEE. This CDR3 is CASSFLGGQNIQYF. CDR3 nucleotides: TGTGCCAGCAGCTTTCTGGGGGGGCAGAACATTCAGTACTTC.

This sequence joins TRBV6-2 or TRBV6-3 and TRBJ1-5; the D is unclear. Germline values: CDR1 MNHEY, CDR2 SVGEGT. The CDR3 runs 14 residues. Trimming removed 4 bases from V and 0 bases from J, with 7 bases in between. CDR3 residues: CASSSRFSNQPQHF. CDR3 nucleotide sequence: TGTGCCAGCAGTTCCCGGTTTAGCAATCAGCCCCAGCATTTT.

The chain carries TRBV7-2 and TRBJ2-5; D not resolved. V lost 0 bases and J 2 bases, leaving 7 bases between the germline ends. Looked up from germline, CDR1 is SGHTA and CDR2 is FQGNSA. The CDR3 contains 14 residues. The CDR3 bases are TGTGCCAGCAGCTTAGCTGTTACACAAGAGACCCAGTACTTC. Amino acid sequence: CASSLAVTQETQYF.

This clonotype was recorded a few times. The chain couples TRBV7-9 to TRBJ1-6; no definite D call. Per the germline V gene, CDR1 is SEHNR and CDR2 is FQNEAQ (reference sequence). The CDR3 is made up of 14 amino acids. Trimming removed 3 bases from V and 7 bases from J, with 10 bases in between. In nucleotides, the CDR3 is TGTGCCAGCAGCTTCCCTCTGATAAATTCACCCCTCCACTTT. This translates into CASSFPLINSPLHF.

In DNA form, the CDR3 reads TGTGCCAGCAGTTTAGTCGCAGTCTACAATGAGCAGTTCTTC. It specifies CASSLVAVYNEQFF. The chain joins TRBV12-3 or TRBV12-4 to TRBJ2-1; no clear D. This CDR3 has 14 amino acids. V shed 1 base and J shed 3 bases, with 7 bases lying between them.

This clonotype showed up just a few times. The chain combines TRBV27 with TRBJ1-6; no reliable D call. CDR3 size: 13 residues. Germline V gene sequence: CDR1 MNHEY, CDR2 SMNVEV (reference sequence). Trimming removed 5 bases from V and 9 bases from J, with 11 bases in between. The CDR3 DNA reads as TGTGCCAGCAGTGTAGGACTGGGTTCACCCCTCCACTTT. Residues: CASSVGLGSPLHF.

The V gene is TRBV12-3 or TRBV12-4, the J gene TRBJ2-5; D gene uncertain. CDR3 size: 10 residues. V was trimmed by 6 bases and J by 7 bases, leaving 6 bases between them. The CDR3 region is CASRPGTQYF. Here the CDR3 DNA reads TGTGCCAGCAGGCCTGGGACCCAGTACTTC.

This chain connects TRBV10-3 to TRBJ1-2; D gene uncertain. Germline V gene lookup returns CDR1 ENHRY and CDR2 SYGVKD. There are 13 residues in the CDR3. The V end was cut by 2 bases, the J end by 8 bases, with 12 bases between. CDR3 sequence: CAISEHSGEGYTF. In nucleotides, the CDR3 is TGTGCCATCAGTGAGCACAGCGGAGAGGGCTACACCTTC.

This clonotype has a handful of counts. This CDR3 is CSAGRQNYGYTF. In nucleotides, the CDR3 is TGCAGTGCTGGCCGACAGAACTATGGCTACACCTTC. The rearrangement links TRBV20-1 to TRBJ1-2; tentative D call: TRBD1 (5 bases). Germline loops: CDR1 DFQATT, CDR2 SNEGSKA (reference sequence). V lost 5 bases to trimming and J lost 2 bases, with 9 bases between them. The CDR3 is 12 amino acids.

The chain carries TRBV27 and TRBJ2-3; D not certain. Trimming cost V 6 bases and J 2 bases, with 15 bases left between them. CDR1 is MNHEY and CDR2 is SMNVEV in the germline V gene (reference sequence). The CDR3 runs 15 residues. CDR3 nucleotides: TGTGCCAGCAGCTCCCCTGGTCCCACCACAGATACGCAGTATTTT. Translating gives CASSSPGPTTDTQYF.

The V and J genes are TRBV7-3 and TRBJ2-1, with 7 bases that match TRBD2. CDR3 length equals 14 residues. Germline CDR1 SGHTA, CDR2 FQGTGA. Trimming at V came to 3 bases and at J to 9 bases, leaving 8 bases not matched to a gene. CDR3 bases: TGTGCCAGCAGCTTCTCTAGCGGTGTGGGTGAGCAGTTCTTC. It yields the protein CASSFSSGVGEQFF.

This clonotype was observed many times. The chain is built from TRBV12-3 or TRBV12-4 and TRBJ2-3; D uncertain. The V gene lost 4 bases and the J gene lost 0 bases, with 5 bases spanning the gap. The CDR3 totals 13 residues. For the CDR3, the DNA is TGTGCCAGCAGTTCGGACAGCACAGATACGCAGTATTTT. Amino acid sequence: CASSSDSTDTQYF.

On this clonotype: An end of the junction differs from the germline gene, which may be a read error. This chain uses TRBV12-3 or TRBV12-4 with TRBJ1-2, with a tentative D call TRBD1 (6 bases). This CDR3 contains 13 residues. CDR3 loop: CASGFGGRGGYTF. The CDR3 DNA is TGTGCCAGCGGTTTCGGGGGGCGTGGTGGCTACACCTTC.

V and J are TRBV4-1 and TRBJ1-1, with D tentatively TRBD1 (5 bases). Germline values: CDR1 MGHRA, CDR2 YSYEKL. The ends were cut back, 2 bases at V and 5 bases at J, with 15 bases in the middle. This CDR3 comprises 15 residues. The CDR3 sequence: CASSQPFARVTEAFF. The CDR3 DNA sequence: TGCGCCAGCAGCCAACCATTCGCCAGGGTTACTGAAGCTTTCTTT.

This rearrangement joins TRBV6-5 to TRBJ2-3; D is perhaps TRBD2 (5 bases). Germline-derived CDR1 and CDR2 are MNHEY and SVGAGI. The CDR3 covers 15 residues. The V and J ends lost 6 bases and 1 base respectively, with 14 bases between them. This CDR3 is CASRERRSGTDTQYF. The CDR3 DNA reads TGTGCCAGCAGAGAACGGAGGTCGGGCACAGATACGCAGTATTTT.

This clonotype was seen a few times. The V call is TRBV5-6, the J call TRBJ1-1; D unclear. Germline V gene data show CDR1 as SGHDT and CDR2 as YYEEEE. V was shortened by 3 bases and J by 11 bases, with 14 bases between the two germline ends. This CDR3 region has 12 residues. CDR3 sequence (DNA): TGTGCCAGCAGCTCGTACGTGGGATCGGCTTTCTTT. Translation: CASSSYVGSAFF.

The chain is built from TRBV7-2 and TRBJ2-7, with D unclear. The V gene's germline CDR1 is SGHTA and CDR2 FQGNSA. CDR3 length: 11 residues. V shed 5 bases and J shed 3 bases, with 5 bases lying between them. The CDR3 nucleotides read TGTGCCAGCAGCAAAAACTACGAGCAGTACTTC. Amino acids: CASSKNYEQYF.

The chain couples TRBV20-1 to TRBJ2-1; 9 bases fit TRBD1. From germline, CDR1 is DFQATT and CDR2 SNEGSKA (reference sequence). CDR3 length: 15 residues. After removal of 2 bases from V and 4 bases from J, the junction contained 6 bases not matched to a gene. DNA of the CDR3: TGCAGTGCTAGAAGGGGGACAGGGACTTACAATGAGCAGTTCTTC. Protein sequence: CSARRGTGTYNEQFF.

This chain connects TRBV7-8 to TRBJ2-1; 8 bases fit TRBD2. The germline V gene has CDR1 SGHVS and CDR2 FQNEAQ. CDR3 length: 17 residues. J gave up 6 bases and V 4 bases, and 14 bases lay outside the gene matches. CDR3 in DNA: TGTGCCAGCAGCTCCCTTCGAACAGGACTAGCACGCAATGAGCAGTTCTTC. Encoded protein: CASSSLRTGLARNEQFF.

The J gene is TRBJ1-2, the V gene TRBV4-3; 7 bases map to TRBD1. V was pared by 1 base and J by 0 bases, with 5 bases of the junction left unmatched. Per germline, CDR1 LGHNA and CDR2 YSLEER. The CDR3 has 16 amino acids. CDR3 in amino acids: CASSQGWDRPNYGYTF. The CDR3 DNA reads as TGCGCCAGCAGCCAAGGTTGGGACAGACCTAACTATGGCTACACCTTC.

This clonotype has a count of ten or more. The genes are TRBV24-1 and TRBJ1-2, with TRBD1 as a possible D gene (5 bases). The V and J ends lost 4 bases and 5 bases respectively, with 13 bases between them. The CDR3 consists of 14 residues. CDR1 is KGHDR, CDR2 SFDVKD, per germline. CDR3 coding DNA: TGTGCCACCAGTGACCGGGACGGGCCTTATGGCTACACCTTC. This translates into CATSDRDGPYGYTF.

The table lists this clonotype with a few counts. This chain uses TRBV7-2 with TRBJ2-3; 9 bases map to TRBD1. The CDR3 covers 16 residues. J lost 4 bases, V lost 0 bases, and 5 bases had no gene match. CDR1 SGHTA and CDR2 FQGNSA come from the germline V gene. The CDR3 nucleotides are TGTGCCAGCAGCTTAGCAGGACAGGGGACTTCAGATACGCAGTATTTT. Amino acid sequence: CASSLAGQGTSDTQYF.

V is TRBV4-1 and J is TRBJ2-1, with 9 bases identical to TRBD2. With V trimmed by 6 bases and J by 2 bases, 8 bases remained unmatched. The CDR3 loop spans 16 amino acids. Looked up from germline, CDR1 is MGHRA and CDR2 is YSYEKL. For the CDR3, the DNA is TGCGCCAGCAGGGCAAGCGGGGGGCCTGCCTACAATGAGCAGTTCTTC. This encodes CASRASGGPAYNEQFF.

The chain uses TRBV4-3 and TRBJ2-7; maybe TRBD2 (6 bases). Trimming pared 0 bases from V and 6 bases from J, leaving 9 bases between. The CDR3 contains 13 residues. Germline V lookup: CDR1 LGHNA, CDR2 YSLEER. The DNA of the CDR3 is TGCGCCAGCAGCCAAGAGGGTAGCGGCGAGCAGTACTTC. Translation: CASSQEGSGEQYF.

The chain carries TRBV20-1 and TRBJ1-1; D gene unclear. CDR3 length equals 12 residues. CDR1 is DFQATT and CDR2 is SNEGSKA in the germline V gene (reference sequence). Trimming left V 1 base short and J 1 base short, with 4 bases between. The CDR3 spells CSARGQNTEAFF. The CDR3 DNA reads TGCAGTGCTAGAGGACAGAACACTGAAGCTTTCTTT.

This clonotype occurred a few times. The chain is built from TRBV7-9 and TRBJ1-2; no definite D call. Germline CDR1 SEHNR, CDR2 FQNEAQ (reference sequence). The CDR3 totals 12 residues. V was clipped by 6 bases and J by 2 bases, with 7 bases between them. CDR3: CASSGSNYGYTF. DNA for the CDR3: TGTGCCAGCAGTGGGAGCAACTATGGCTACACCTTC.

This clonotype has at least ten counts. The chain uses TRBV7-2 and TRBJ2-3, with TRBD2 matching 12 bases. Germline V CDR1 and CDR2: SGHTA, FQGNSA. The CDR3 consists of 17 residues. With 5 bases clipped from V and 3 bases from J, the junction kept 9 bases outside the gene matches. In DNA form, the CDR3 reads TGTGCCAGCAGCCTAAGACTAGCGGGGGATAGGACAGATACGCAGTATTTT. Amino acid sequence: CASSLRLAGDRTDTQYF.

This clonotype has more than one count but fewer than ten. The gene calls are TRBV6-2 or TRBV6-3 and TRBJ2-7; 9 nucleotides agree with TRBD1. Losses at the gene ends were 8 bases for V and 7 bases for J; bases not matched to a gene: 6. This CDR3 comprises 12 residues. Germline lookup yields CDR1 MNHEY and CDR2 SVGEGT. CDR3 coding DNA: TGTGCCAGCGGGGACAGGGTTTGGGAGCAGTACTTC. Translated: CASGDRVWEQYF.